A selection of T cell receptor beta chains follows, all from one sample in a study of T-cell reconstitution after alpha-beta-depleted transplantation in children. TCRdb analysed the PCR reads with MiXCR anew, one entry per CDR3 protein. The table includes a few hundred thousand distinct CDR3 sequences, roughly a tenth detected once. The sequencing here drew on PBMCs from the stem cell graft donor, taken from the stem cell graft. The receptors originated from a human donor who donated a stem cell graft to a child with acute myeloid leukemia. CDR3s include the opening cysteine and the closing phenylalanine or tryptophan. D genes are given only for firm matches.

V	J	D	CDR3
TRBV5-6	TRBJ2-1	-	CASSSESYNEQFF
TRBV30	TRBJ2-1	-	CAWSVTGSEQFF
TRBV5-1	TRBJ2-1	TRBD2	CASSLGFKAGANEQFF
TRBV18	TRBJ2-1	-	CASSETNTYNEQFF
TRBV4-1	TRBJ2-7	TRBD1	CASSQYPGTGVPYEQYF
TRBV29-1	TRBJ2-7	-	CSVEAGTGTYEQYF
TRBV5-1	TRBJ1-1	-	CASSLLIAGNTEAFF
TRBV29-1	TRBJ2-2	-	CSVLGFGELFF
TRBV20-1	TRBJ2-7	-	CSASLAHEQYF
TRBV2	TRBJ1-5	-	CASREAYSNQPQHF
TRBV7-3	TRBJ2-2	TRBD2	CASSLTSGIVSGELFF
TRBV20-1	TRBJ2-7	TRBD2	CSAHPGTSGRAGEQYF
TRBV5-1	TRBJ2-2	TRBD2	CASSFGLAGVDTGELFF
TRBV5-1	TRBJ1-5	TRBD1	CASSTGGRDQPQHF
TRBV7-9	TRBJ1-1	-	CASSSPVRGFGTEAFF
TRBV14	TRBJ2-7	-	CASSLGQRIAYEQYF
TRBV29-1	TRBJ2-1	-	CSASRTAGTHSYNEQFF
TRBV6-5	TRBJ2-1	TRBD1	CASSNSGTGPYGEQFF
TRBV4-1	TRBJ1-5	-	CASSQDIAGRPQHF
TRBV5-1	TRBJ2-3	-	CASSLQLSNTDTQYF
TRBV7-9	TRBJ2-1	-	CASSMTAGEQFF
TRBV20-1	TRBJ2-3	-	CSASLATSTDTQYF
TRBV5-6	TRBJ2-1	TRBD2	CASSATSGRAKYNEQFF
TRBV9	TRBJ2-7	TRBD2	CASSVGTVAGGPYEQYF
TRBV10-3	TRBJ2-4	-	CAISESDIKGPNIQYF
TRBV6-1	TRBJ1-5	-	CASRTGGGSNQPQHF
TRBV6-1	TRBJ2-1	-	CASNEAPRVNEQFF
TRBV20-1	TRBJ2-1	-	CSASMGRQSYNEQFF
TRBV20-1	TRBJ1-5	TRBD1	CSARDGRGYQPQHF
TRBV18	TRBJ2-6	TRBD1	CASSPLGQGAPGANVLTF
TRBV7-8	TRBJ2-5	TRBD2	CASSHKGFSGMGTQYF
TRBV27	TRBJ2-3	TRBD2	CASSFLRLAGGRDTQYF
TRBV20-1	TRBJ2-7	-	CSARSGRSYEQYF
TRBV29-1	TRBJ2-1	TRBD1	CSVVPRQGQSSYNEQFF
TRBV12-3/TRBV12-4	TRBJ2-7	TRBD1	CASSLGTGSLVYEQYF
TRBV14	TRBJ2-2	-	CASSPDENTGELFF
TRBV20-1	TRBJ2-3	TRBD2	CSATRRLAGDTQYF